The rows below give T cell receptor beta chains drawn from one sample of a study of Graves' ophthalmopathy and Graves' hyperthyroidism. One entry per CDR3 protein results from TCRdb running MiXCR on the multiplex PCR reads. The sample shows 350,000 to 450,000 distinct CDR3 sequences, 20% to 25% of them seen only once. Material: peripheral blood. These receptors all stem from a woman between 18 and 29 years old with stable Graves' hyperthyroidism. The CDR3 runs from the conserved cysteine through the conserved F or W. A D gene is named only where the DNA matches it firmly. Some rows have no size entry. The others give once, few or many, or a class for an expanded clone.

>TRBV12-3/TRBV12-4|TRBD2|many|TRBJ2-7
CASSWGVAGTHYEQYF
TGTGCCAGCAGTTGGGGGGTAGCGGGGACGCACTACGAGCAGTACTTC
>TRBV19|.|.|TRBJ1-1
CASSIVGETAAFF
TGTGCCAGTAGTATAGTTGGAGAGACGGCGGCTTTCTTT
>TRBV28|TRBD2|few|TRBJ2-7
CASSPSSGTSSYEQYF
TGTGCCAGCAGTCCCTCTAGCGGGACTAGCTCCTACGAGCAGTACTTC
>TRBV7-2|TRBD2|many|TRBJ2-5
CASIVAGGEETQYF
TGTGCCAGCATCGTAGCGGGAGGGGAAGAGACCCAGTACTTC
>TRBV5-6|.|many|TRBJ2-7
CASSLGLVSYEQYF
TGTGCCAGCAGCTTGGGGCTGGTCTCCTACGAGCAGTACTTC
>TRBV30|.|many|TRBJ1-2
CAWRMRGVYGYTF
TGTGCCTGGAGAATGCGTGGTGTTTATGGCTACACCTTC
>TRBV11-3|.|.|TRBJ1-1
CASSQRLGVGIGRNTEAFF
TGTGCCAGCAGTCAGAGATTAGGGGTAGGAATCGGGAGGAACACTGAAGCTTTCTTT
>TRBV6-1|.|.|TRBJ1-5
CASSEAGVRDQPQHF
TGTGCCAGCAGTGAAGCGGGGGTCAGGGATCAGCCCCAGCATTTT
>TRBV15|.|many|TRBJ2-3
CATSRDGLAPTDTQYF
TGTGCCACCAGCAGAGATGGTCTAGCGCCCACAGATACGCAGTATTTT
>TRBV20-1|.|many|TRBJ2-7
CSPRGGYEQYF
TGCAGTCCTCGAGGGGGCTACGAGCAGTACTTC
>TRBV7-2|.|.|TRBJ1-1
CAGAVGTFTEAFF
TGTGCCGGGGCGGTGGGAACTTTCACTGAAGCTTTCTTT
>TRBV6-2/TRBV6-3|.|few|TRBJ2-7
CASNDAGGGVEQYF
TGTGCCAGCAACGACGCAGGTGGGGGAGTTGAGCAGTACTTC
>TRBV4-1|TRBD1|.|TRBJ2-5
CASSQAQGAGEKTQYF
TGCGCCAGCAGCCAAGCACAGGGGGCAGGGGAGAAGACCCAGTACTTC
>TRBV29-1|.|.|TRBJ1-1
CSLRSPLSRTEAFF
TGCAGCCTACGGAGCCCCCTCTCGCGGACTGAAGCTTTCTTT
>TRBV4-3|TRBD1|few|TRBJ1-1
CASSQGTGGTGAFF
TGCGCCAGCAGCCAAGGGACAGGGGGGACAGGAGCTTTCTTT
>TRBV20-1|.|many|TRBJ2-5
CSASQTFQETQYF
TGCAGTGCCTCCCAAACGTTTCAAGAGACCCAGTACTTC
>TRBV28|.|.|TRBJ1-1
CASSPMGEMNTEAFF
TGTGCCAGCAGTCCGATGGGGGAGATGAACACTGAAGCTTTCTTT
>TRBV28|.|.|TRBJ2-5
CASSSQRLMETQYF
TGTGCCAGCAGTTCCCAGAGATTGATGGAGACCCAGTACTTC
>TRBV20-1|.|.|TRBJ1-2
CSARLPGVYGYTF
TGCAGTGCTAGGCTGCCAGGGGTATACGGCTACACCTTC
>TRBV20-1|.|many|TRBJ1-5
CSAKPFDRSNQPQHF
TGCAGTGCTAAACCATTTGACAGAAGCAATCAGCCCCAGCATTTT
>TRBV11-2|TRBD2|many|TRBJ2-7
CASSLTTSGRFYEQYF
TGTGCCAGCAGCTTAACCACTAGCGGGAGATTCTACGAGCAGTACTTC
>TRBV10-3|.|many|TRBJ1-1
CAISDRTVNTEAFF
TGTGCCATCAGTGATAGGACAGTGAACACTGAAGCTTTCTTT
>TRBV6-1|.|many|TRBJ1-1
CASTSTENTEAFF
TGTGCCAGCACCTCTACTGAGAACACTGAAGCTTTCTTT
>TRBV20-1|.|.|TRBJ1-2
CSARDPPNYGYTF
TGCAGTGCTAGAGATCCACCTAACTATGGCTACACCTTC
>TRBV4-1|TRBD2|.|TRBJ2-3
CASSLSGSVGTDTQYF
TGCGCCAGCAGCCTTAGCGGGAGTGTGGGCACAGATACGCAGTATTTT
>TRBV5-1|TRBD2|.|TRBJ2-5
CASSSTSATGTQYF
TGCGCCAGCAGCTCGACTAGCGCAACAGGGACCCAGTACTTC
>TRBV6-1|.|.|TRBJ1-1
CASSGNHDTEAFF
TGTGCCAGCTCGGGGAACCATGACACTGAAGCTTTCTTT
>TRBV20-1|.|.|TRBJ2-7
CSARGYRDYEQYF
TGCAGTGCTAGAGGGTACAGGGACTACGAGCAGTACTTC
>TRBV6-5|.|many|TRBJ1-2
CASRSAGDAYGYTF
TGTGCCAGCAGATCTGCAGGGGACGCCTATGGCTACACCTTC
>TRBV30|.|many|TRBJ1-1
CAWSVGDVGFF
TGTGCCTGGAGTGTAGGGGACGTGGGTTTCTTT
>TRBV11-2|.|many|TRBJ2-5
CASSLGGQLYF
TGTGCCAGCAGCTTAGGTGGACAGCTGTACTTC
>TRBV7-2|.|.|TRBJ2-5
CASSRNGGGWETQYF
TGTGCCAGCAGCAGAAACGGGGGCGGCTGGGAGACCCAGTACTTC
>TRBV4-3|.|many|TRBJ1-5
CASSQDHEAGYQPQHF
TGCGCCAGCAGCCAAGATCATGAGGCGGGATATCAGCCCCAGCATTTT
>TRBV20-1|.|many|TRBJ2-7
CSARDPTGSYEQYF
TGCAGTGCTAGAGATCCGACAGGCTCCTACGAGCAGTACTTC
>TRBV7-2|.|many|TRBJ2-5
CASSIAVQETQYF
TGTGCCAGCAGCATAGCGGTCCAAGAGACCCAGTACTTC
>TRBV29-1|TRBD2|many|TRBJ2-7
CSVGGPGAGGSYEQYF
TGCAGCGTTGGGGGACCCGGAGCGGGAGGGTCCTACGAGCAGTACTTC
>TRBV6-1|.|many|TRBJ2-7
CASRRPGDLSYEQYF
TGTGCCAGCAGACGTCCAGGGGACCTCTCCTACGAGCAGTACTTC
>TRBV10-3|TRBD1|many|TRBJ1-2
CAIRDSTGYNYGYTF
TGTGCCATCAGGGATTCGACAGGGTATAACTATGGCTACACCTTC
>TRBV19|.|many|TRBJ2-5
CASSGTQETQYF
TGTGCCAGTAGTGGGACACAAGAGACCCAGTACTTC
>TRBV18|.|few|TRBJ2-3
CASSPVASDTQYF
TGTGCCAGCTCACCAGTTGCTTCGGATACGCAGTATTTT
>TRBV6-2/TRBV6-3|TRBD1|many|TRBJ1-5
CASRDPGTGGNNQPQHF
TGTGCCAGCAGAGACCCTGGGACAGGGGGAAACAATCAGCCCCAGCATTTT
>TRBV28|.|many|TRBJ2-7
CASIQSFGPSYEQYF
TGTGCCAGCATACAAAGTTTTGGTCCCTCCTACGAGCAGTACTTC
>TRBV6-1|.|many|TRBJ1-5
CASRDFPSQPQHF
TGTGCCAGCAGGGATTTTCCGAGTCAGCCCCAGCATTTT
>TRBV29-1|.|many|TRBJ1-1
CSVGGATEAFF
TGCAGCGTTGGAGGGGCCACTGAAGCTTTCTTT
>TRBV28|.|.|TRBJ1-1
CASRPTEHTEAFF
TGTGCCAGCAGACCAACGGAACACACTGAAGCTTTCTTT
>TRBV12-3/TRBV12-4|.|many|TRBJ1-5
CASSPGSVSNQPQHF
TGTGCCAGCAGCCCGGGGAGCGTTAGCAATCAGCCCCAGCATTTT